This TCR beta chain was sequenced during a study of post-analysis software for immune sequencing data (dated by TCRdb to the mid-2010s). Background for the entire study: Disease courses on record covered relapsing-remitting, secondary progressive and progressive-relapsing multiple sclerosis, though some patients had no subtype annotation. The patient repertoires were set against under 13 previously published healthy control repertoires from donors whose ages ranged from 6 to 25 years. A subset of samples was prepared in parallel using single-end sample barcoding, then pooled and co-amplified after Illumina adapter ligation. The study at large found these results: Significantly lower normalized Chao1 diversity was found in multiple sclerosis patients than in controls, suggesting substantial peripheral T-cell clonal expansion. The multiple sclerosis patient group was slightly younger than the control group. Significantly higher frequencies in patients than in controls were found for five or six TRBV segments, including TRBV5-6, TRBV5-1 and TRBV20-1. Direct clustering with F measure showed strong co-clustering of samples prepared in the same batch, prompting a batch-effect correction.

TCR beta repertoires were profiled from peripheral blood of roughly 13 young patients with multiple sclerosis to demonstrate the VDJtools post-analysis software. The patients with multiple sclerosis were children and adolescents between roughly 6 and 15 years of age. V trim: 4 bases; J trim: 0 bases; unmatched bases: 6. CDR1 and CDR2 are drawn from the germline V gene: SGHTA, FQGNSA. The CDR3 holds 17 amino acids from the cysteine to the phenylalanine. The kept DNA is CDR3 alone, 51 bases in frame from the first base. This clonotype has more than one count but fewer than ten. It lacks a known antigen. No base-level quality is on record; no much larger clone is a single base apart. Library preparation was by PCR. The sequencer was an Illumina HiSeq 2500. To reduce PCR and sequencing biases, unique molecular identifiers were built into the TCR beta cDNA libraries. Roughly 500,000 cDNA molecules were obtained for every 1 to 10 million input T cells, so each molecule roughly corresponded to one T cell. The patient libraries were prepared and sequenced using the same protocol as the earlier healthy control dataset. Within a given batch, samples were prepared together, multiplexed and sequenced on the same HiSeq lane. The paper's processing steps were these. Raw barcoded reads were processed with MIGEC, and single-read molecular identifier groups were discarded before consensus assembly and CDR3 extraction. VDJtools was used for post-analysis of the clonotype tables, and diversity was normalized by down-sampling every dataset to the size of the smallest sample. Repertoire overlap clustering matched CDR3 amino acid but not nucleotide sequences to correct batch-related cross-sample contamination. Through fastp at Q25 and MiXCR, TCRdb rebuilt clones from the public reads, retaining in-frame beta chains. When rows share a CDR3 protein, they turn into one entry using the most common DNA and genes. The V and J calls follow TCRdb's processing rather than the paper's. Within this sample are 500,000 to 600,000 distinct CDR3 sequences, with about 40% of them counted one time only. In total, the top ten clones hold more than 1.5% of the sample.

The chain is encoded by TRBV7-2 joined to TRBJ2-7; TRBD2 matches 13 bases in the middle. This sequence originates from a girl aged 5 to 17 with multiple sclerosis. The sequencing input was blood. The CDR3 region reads CASSSRLAGGSSYEQYF. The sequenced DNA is TGTGCCAGCAGCTCCCGACTAGCGGGAGGTTCCTCCTACGAGCAGTACTTC.